This entry concerns a single T cell receptor beta chain. Antigen unknown. The data derive from a study of shared clonotypes between healthy human individuals. Study-wide results and caveats: Unshared clonotypes carried lower generation probabilities than those common to all four donors. Rarefaction revealed incomplete sorted-subset sequencing despite large depth.

Germline-derived CDR1 and CDR2 are LNHDA and SQIVND (reference sequence). Trimming cost V 7 bases and J 4 bases, with 12 bases left between them. CDR3 size: 13 residues. Original data processing: Filtering differed for immunoSEQ, which gave only junction sequences without quality scores. Here immunoSEQ multiplex PCR was the method, and the copy in TCRdb shows in-frame clones only, minus some. From that table come the V and J calls and clone size; the DNA was used to work out D and trimming. The table has some 1,100,000 clones, about 84% seen once. Participating donors were healthy, HIV-negative adults free of recent acute infections or vaccinations.

The rearrangement uses TRBV19 and TRBJ2-3; tentative D call: TRBD1 (5 bases). The source is a man younger than 35 in good health. Some clones in this sample may be carry-over from other donors' samples. Specimen: memory CD4+ T cells from PBMCs. Stated subset: CD45RA-negative fraction. CDR3 residues: CASIGRASDTQYF. The DNA for the CDR3 is TGTGCCAGTATAGGCAGGGCCTCAGATACGCAGTATTTT.